This TCR beta chain was captured in a study of shared clonotypes between healthy human individuals. Germline CDR1 and CDR2: SGHAT and FQNNGV. Trimming pared 5 bases from V and 6 bases from J, leaving 7 bases between. There are 12 residues in the CDR3. Replicate sorted-subset PCRs were loaded with around 220 ng DNA, tens of thousands of T cell genomes. Sequenced by immunoSEQ multiplex PCR; TCRdb stores in-frame clones only, minus some. The repertoire holds more than 2,000,000 clones, with over 85% as singletons. The chain carries TRBV11-2 and TRBJ2-2; D uncertain. The material sequenced was naive CD4+ T cells from PBMCs. Described subset: CD45RA+ positively selected. The TCR sequence derives from a man between 18 and 29 years old in good health. Some clones in this sample may be carry-over from other donors' samples. CDR3 sequence reads: CASSPTAGELFF. In nucleotides, the CDR3 is TGTGCCAGCAGCCCCACGGCCGGGGAGCTGTTTTTT.